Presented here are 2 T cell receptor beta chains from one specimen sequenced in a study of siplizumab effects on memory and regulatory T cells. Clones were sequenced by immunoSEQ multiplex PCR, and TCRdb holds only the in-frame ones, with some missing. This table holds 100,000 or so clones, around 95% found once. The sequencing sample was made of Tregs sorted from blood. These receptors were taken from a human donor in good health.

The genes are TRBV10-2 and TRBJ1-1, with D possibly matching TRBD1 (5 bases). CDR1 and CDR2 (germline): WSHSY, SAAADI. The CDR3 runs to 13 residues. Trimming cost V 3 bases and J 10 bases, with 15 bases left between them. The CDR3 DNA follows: TGCGCCAGCAGTGAATTGCTCGGGGGACGAGCTTTCTTT. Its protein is CASSELLGGRAFF.

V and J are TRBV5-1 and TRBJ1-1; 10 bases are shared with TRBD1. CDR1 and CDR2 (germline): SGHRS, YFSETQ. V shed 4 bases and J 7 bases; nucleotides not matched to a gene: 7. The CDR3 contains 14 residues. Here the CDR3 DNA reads TGCGCCAGCAGCGCAAGACAGGGGGCGAGTGAAGCTTTCTTT. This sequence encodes CASSARQGASEAFF.